This TCR beta chain is from a study of T cell repertoires in cytomegalovirus infection. Whole-study context: It was the public TCR beta signatures that indicated both CMV infection and matching HLA type.

In TCRdb, the reads were re-called with MiXCR into one record per CDR3 protein. The sample gives approximately 130,000 distinct CDR3 sequences, roughly 9% of which show up once; around 9.1% is in the top ten. This clonotype has just a few counts. Its antigen is not identified. Regarding the study as a whole: CMV-specific TCR beta clonotypes restricted by HLA-C dominated the ex vivo response. The cumulative frequency of public TCR beta families distinguished individuals who carried CMV together with the relevant HLA.

The length of the CDR3 is 15 residues. The V gene's germline CDR1 is LNHDA and CDR2 SQIVND (reference sequence). Trimming took off 5 bases at V and 4 bases at J, with 18 bases between the two ends. The specimen was PBMCs. The J gene is TRBJ2-7, the V gene TRBV19; D might be TRBD2 (6 bases). The receptor was isolated from a human donor in good health (CMV status not recorded). Some clones in this sample may be carry-over from other donors' samples. The CDR3 sequence is CASSPLGGSPYEQYF. The CDR3 coding sequence is TGTGCCAGTAGTCCCCTTGGGGGGTCACCGTACGAGCAGTACTTC.